This TCR beta chain was observed in a study of cytomegalovirus exposure and HLA in healthy donors. Study findings and constraints: The majority of TCR sequences were rare, yet some public TCRs appeared in many donors. Apart from CMV serostatus, no immune exposure information was available.

This clone appeared a few times. Its antigen remains unidentified. Germline V gives CDR1 MDHEN, CDR2 SYDVKM. The CDR3 spans 17 residues. Trimming at V came to 4 bases and at J to 0 bases, leaving 11 bases not matched to a gene. 13 Jbeta primers and 60 Vbeta primers were used for the PCR. Measured with immunoSEQ multiplex PCR; TCRdb has only the in-frame clones, and not every one. The sample carries under 150,000 clones, less than 10% recorded once. The sequence came from a male donor in good health and CMV-seronegative. The V gene is TRBV28, the J gene TRBJ1-2; 7 bases are shared with TRBD1. Sequenced sample: PBMCs. The CDR3 is CASSSGTAYSANYGYTF. The CDR3 region has the DNA TGTGCCAGCAGTTCCGGGACAGCCTACTCAGCTAACTATGGCTACACCTTC.